This entry concerns a single T cell receptor beta chain. There are 15 residues in the CDR3. The J segment lost 4 bases and the V segment lost 1 base, leaving 3 bases of the junction unmatched. The germline V gene has CDR1 GTSNPN and CDR2 SVGIG (reference sequence). The data originate from a study of shared clonotypes between healthy human individuals. Data came from immunoSEQ multiplex PCR; TCRdb stores just in-frame clones and leaves some out. The sample carries some 2,400,000 clones, approximately 96% recorded once. The chain couples TRBV30 to TRBJ2-2; 10 positions match TRBD2. The source of this sequence is a man between 18 and 35 years old in good health. What was sequenced was naive CD4+ T cells sorted from blood. The subset is: CD45RA+ positively selected. The CDR3 region is CAWSGAGGPTGELFF. The CDR3 DNA reads as TGTGCCTGGAGTGGAGCGGGAGGGCCCACCGGGGAGCTGTTTTTT. The whole variable domain, filled in from reference TRBV30 and TRBJ2-2, reads SQTIHQWPATLVQPVGSPLSLECTVEGTSNPNLYWYRQAAGRGLQLLFYSVGIGQISSEVPQNLSASRPQDRQFILSSKKLLLSDSGFYLCAWSGAGGPTGELFFGEGSRLTVL.